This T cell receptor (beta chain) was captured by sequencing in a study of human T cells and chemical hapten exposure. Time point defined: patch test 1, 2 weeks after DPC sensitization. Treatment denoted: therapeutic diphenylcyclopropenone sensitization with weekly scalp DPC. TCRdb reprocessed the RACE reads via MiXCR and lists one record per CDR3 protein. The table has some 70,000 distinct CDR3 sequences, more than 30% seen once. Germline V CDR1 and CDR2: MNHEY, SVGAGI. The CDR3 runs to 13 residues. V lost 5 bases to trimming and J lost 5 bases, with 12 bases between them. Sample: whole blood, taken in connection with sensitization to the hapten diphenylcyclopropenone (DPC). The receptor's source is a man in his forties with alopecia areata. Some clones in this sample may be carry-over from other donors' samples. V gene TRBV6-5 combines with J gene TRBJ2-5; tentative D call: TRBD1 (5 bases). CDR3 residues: CASSNGRAETQYF. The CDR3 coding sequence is TGTGCCAGCAGTAATGGCAGGGCCGAGACCCAGTACTTC.